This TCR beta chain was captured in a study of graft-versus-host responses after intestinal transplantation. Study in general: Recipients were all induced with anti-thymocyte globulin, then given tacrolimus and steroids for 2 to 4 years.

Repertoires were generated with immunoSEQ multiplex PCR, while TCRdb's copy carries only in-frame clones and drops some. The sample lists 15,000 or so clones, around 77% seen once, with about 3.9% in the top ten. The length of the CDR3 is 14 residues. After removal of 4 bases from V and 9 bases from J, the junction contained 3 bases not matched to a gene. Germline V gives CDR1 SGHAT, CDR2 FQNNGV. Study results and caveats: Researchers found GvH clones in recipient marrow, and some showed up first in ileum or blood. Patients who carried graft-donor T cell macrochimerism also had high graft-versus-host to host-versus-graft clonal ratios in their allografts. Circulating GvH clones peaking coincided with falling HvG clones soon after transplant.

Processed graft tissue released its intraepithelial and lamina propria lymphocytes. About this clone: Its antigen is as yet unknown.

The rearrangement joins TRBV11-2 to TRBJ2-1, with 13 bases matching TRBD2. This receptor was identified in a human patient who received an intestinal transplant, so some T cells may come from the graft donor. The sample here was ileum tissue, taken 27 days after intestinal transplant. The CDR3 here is CASSSGLAGTEQFF. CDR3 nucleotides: TGTGCCAGCAGCTCGGGACTAGCGGGGACTGAGCAGTTCTTC.